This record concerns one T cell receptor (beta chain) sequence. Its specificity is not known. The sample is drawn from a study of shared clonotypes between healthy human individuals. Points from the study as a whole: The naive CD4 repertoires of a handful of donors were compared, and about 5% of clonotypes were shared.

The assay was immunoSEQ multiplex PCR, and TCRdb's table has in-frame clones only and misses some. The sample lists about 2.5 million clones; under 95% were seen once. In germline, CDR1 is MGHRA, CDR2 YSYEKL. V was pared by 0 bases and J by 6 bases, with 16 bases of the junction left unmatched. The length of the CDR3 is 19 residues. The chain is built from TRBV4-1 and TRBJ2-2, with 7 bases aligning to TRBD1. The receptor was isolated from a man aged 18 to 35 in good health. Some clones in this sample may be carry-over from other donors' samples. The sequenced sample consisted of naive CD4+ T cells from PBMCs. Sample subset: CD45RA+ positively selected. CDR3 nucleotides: TGCGCCAGCAGCCAAGATCGTTGGCAACAGGGGAATGCGGCCGGGGAGCTGTTTTTT. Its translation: CASSQDRWQQGNAAGELFF.